The 22 T cell receptor beta chains listed next were all sequenced from one sample in a study of blood T cell repertoires in COVID-19. Data came from immunoSEQ multiplex PCR; TCRdb stores just in-frame clones and leaves some out. Of fewer than 400,000 clones detected, roughly nine tenths appear once; the ten largest clones hold less than 2%. The sequenced sample was peripheral blood. Source of these receptors: a woman aged 25 to 45 with COVID-19, enrolled during active disease.

In this sample, this clone turned up once. The chain joins TRBV5-1 to TRBJ1-6; 8 nucleotides agree with TRBD1. Germline CDR1 reads SGHRS; CDR2 reads YFSETQ. This CDR3 region has 15 residues. Trimming at V came to 0 bases and at J to 9 bases, leaving 5 bases not matched to a gene. CDR3 DNA: TGCGCCAGCAGCTTGGAGCAGGGGGCTGGTTCACCCCTCCACTTT. It yields the protein CASSLEQGAGSPLHF.

The genes are TRBV3-1 (or the pseudogene TRBV3-2) and TRBJ2-2; 8 nucleotides line up with TRBD1. Losses at the gene ends were 4 bases for V and 1 base for J; bases not matched to a gene: 2. CDR1 LGHDT and CDR2 YNNKEL come from the germline V gene (reference sequence). The CDR3 covers 15 residues. The CDR3: CASSRGTGNTGELFF. The CDR3 region has the DNA TGTGCCAGCAGCCGAGGGACAGGGAACACCGGGGAGCTGTTTTTT.

The gene calls are TRBV19 and TRBJ1-2; perhaps TRBD1 as D (6 bases). Between the trimmed V and J ends, which lost 2 bases and 4 bases, there was a span of 11 bases. The CDR3 is 14 residues long. From germline, CDR1 is LNHDA and CDR2 SQIVND (reference sequence). In nucleotides, the CDR3 is TGTGCCAGTAGTATATTGGGACAAACCTATGGCTACACCTTC. Protein: CASSILGQTYGYTF.

The rearrangement uses TRBV4-2 and TRBJ2-1; 8 positions match TRBD2. Germline V gene data show CDR1 as LGHNA and CDR2 as YNFKEQ. The CDR3 totals 13 residues. Trimming removed 0 bases from V and 14 bases from J; junction bases left unmatched: 6. CDR3 nucleotide sequence: TGTGCCAGCAGCCAAGAGCTGGCGGGGGGTGAGTTCTTC. This codes for CASSQELAGGEFF.

V usage is TRBV19 and J usage is TRBJ2-2; the D gene is possibly TRBD2 (6 bases). The V gene's germline CDR1 is LNHDA and CDR2 SQIVND (reference sequence). Trimming removed 7 bases at V and 5 bases at J, with 11 bases between. This CDR3 comprises 13 residues. In DNA, the CDR3 is TGTGCCAGTAAAGGTCGGGGGACCGGGGAGCTGTTTTTT. Translated, it gives CASKGRGTGELFF.

The chain carries TRBV9 and TRBJ1-6; D not resolved. V dropped 0 bases and J dropped 7 bases, with 11 bases sitting between them. CDR1 is SGDLS, CDR2 YYNGEE, per germline. This CDR3 spans 15 amino acids. CDR3 bases: TGTGCCAGCAGCGTAGAAGTGCCGGGGAATTCACCCCTCCACTTT. Protein product: CASSVEVPGNSPLHF.

Turning to this clone: Other DNA sequences from this sample encode an identical CDR3 as well. The V and J genes are TRBV5-1 and TRBJ2-5; D unclear. V lost 0 bases to trimming and J lost 5 bases, with 5 bases between them. The CDR3 consists of 12 residues. The germline gives CDR1 SGHRS, CDR2 YFSETQ. In DNA, the CDR3 is TGCGCCAGCAGCTTGGATCGGGAGACCCAGTACTTC. Translating gives CASSLDRETQYF.

V and J are TRBV18 and TRBJ2-7; D unclear. V lost 0 bases, J lost 6 bases, and 15 bases lay in between. The CDR3 runs 15 residues. Germline CDR1 and CDR2: KGHSH and LQKENI. This CDR3 reads CASSPPESQSIEQYV. In DNA, the CDR3 is TGTGCCAGCTCACCACCCGAGTCCCAATCTATCGAGCAGTACGTC.

V gene TRBV7-6 combines with J gene TRBJ1-6, with TRBD1 matching 8 bases. The junction had 1 base not matched to a gene; V was cut back by 2 bases and J by 7 bases. CDR1 and CDR2 (germline): SGHVS, FNYEAQ. The CDR3 totals 14 residues. CDR3 DNA: TGTGCCAGCAGCTTACAGGGGGCGAATTCACCCCTCCACTTT. Translated, it gives CASSLQGANSPLHF. The variable domain in full, completed from reference TRBV7-6 and TRBJ1-6, reads GAGVSQSPRYKVTKRGQDVALRCDPISGHVSLYWYRQALGQGPEFLTYFNYEAQQDKSGLPNDRFSAERPEGSISTLTIQRTEQRDSAMYRCASSLQGANSPLHFGNGTRLTVT.

V usage is TRBV2 and J usage is TRBJ1-1; D ambiguous. The CDR3 totals 11 residues. Germline-derived CDR1 and CDR2 are SNHLY and FYNNEI. V was cut by 3 bases and J by 7 bases, with 6 bases left in between. This chain's CDR3 is CASSEAGEAFF. The CDR3 coding sequence is TGTGCCAGCAGTGAGGCAGGTGAAGCTTTCTTT.

J is TRBJ1-3 and V is TRBV2; D is unclear. The V and J ends lost 5 bases and 0 bases respectively, with 11 bases between them. This CDR3 is built from 15 residues. Germline-derived CDR1 and CDR2 are SNHLY and FYNNEI. CDR3 DNA sequence: TGTGCCAGCAGTCGGACTGAAAGCTCTGGAAACACCATATATTTT. Its translation: CASSRTESSGNTIYF.

V and J are TRBV7-2 and TRBJ1-2; D is unclear. The CDR3 has 14 residues. CDR1 SGHTA and CDR2 FQGNSA come from the germline V gene. V was cut by 1 base and J by 3 bases, with 9 bases left in between. The CDR3 here is CASSLVREYYGYTF. CDR3 DNA: TGTGCCAGCAGCTTAGTGCGGGAGTACTATGGCTACACCTTC.

The V call is TRBV4-2, the J call TRBJ1-4; 8 bases fit TRBD1. In germline, CDR1 is LGHNA, CDR2 YNFKEQ. J was trimmed by 8 bases and V by 7 bases; bases with no gene match: 15. This CDR3 region has 16 residues. The CDR3 DNA follows: TGTGCCAGCAAGAGCGTCTCAGGGGGCGGGAGAGAAAAACTGTTTTTT. This translates into CASKSVSGGGREKLFF.

As concerns this clone: The junction differs from germline at one of its ends, possibly a read error. The chain couples TRBV7-7 to TRBJ1-5, with D tentatively TRBD1 (6 bases). This CDR3 contains 17 residues. Germline CDR1 SSHAT, CDR2 FNYEAQ (reference sequence). The CDR3 nucleotides read TGTGCTAGCAGCTTCCAGGACAGAGCCCGTAGCAATCAGCCCCAGCATTTT. Residues: CASSFQDRARSNQPQHF.

V gene TRBV18 combines with J gene TRBJ2-3; the match to TRBD2 covers 8 bases. Germline values: CDR1 KGHSH, CDR2 LQKENI. The length of the CDR3 is 15 residues. Trimming took 5 bases from V and 0 from J; bases not matched to a gene: 4. CDR3 nucleotide sequence: TGTGCCAGCTCAGCGGGGGGCCAAAGCACAGATACGCAGTATTTT. It specifies CASSAGGQSTDTQYF.

This clone has a single count. This chain uses TRBV5-1 with TRBJ2-7, with TRBD2 as a possible D gene (5 bases). The CDR3 length is 13 residues. Germline V lookup: CDR1 SGHRS, CDR2 YFSETQ. V lost 2 bases and J lost 3, with 9 bases in between. The CDR3 DNA reads as TGCGCCAGCAGCTTCGGGGTTAGCTACGAGCAGTACTTC. This codes for CASSFGVSYEQYF.

The chain employs TRBV18 and TRBJ1-2, with TRBD1 matching over 9 bases. Germline-derived CDR1 and CDR2 are KGHSH and LQKENI. CDR3 length: 14 residues. Trimming took 8 bases from V and 5 from J; bases not matched to a gene: 9. The CDR3 spells CASRPGQGSYGYTF. The CDR3 nucleotides are TGTGCCAGCCGGCCGGGACAGGGCTCGTATGGCTACACCTTC.

The chain links TRBV4-1 to TRBJ1-6; D is ambiguous. The CDR3 length is 18 residues. Germline lookup yields CDR1 MGHRA and CDR2 YSYEKL. Trimming took 0 bases from V and 3 from J, leaving 15 bases between them. CDR3 bases: TGCGCCAGCAGCCAAGAAGAGGGAATTGAGATCTATAATTCACCCCTCCACTTT. Translation: CASSQEEGIEIYNSPLHF.

The V and J genes are TRBV9 and TRBJ1-2; weak D call: TRBD1 (5 bases). Trimming pared 0 bases from V and 6 bases from J, leaving 15 bases between. Looked up from germline, CDR1 is SGDLS and CDR2 is YYNGEE. The CDR3 sequence is 15 residues long. CDR3 amino acids: CASSVAAGRAHGYTF. For the CDR3, the DNA is TGTGCCAGCAGCGTAGCTGCGGGACGCGCCCATGGCTACACCTTC.

The chain joins TRBV7-5 to TRBJ1-2; TRBD1 was called by the table and not checked on the DNA. TRBV7-5 is a pseudogene. This CDR3 has 16 amino acids. The CDR3 loop is CVRSIPWATANYGYTF. As DNA, the CDR3 is TGTGTCAGAAGTATACCTTGGGCCACCGCTAACTATGGCTACACCTTC.

The V gene is TRBV6-5, the J gene TRBJ2-1, with a possible D match to TRBD2 (7 bases). This CDR3 spans 16 amino acids. The V gene lost 0 bases and the J gene lost 6 bases, with 15 bases spanning the gap. The germline gives CDR1 MNHEY, CDR2 SVGAGI. The CDR3 is CASSYSGGGLGNEQFF. CDR3 nucleotide sequence: TGTGCCAGCAGTTACTCTGGGGGGGGGCTGGGCAATGAGCAGTTCTTC.

The chain employs TRBV19 and TRBJ1-1; tentatively, D is TRBD1 (5 bases). The V end lost 2 bases, the J end lost 7 bases, and 20 bases lay between the germline ends. Looked up from germline, CDR1 is LNHDA and CDR2 is SQIVND (reference sequence). CDR3 size: 16 residues. As DNA, the CDR3 is TGTGCCAGTAGTATACTGGCAGGGTCCAAACTTTTTGAAGCTTTCTTT. This gives the protein CASSILAGSKLFEAFF.